This TCR beta chain was recovered during a study of Graves' ophthalmopathy and Graves' hyperthyroidism. Researchers took RNA transcripts and amplified TCR beta CDR3 regions from them. An opening RT-PCR round employed HTBI primers and preceded a second-round multiplex PCR. TCRdb called the multiplex PCR reads again in MiXCR, with one record for every CDR3 protein. Among about 700,000 distinct CDR3 sequences listed, approximately 40% were seen once. Other autoimmune diseases, uncontrolled infections, pregnancy or lactation led to the exclusion of patients. CDR1 is LNHDA and CDR2 is SQIVND in the germline V gene (reference sequence). With 5 bases removed from V and 4 bases from J, the gap between germline ends came to 17 bases. The length of the CDR3 is 15 residues. This clonotype was counted only a few times.

The origin of this receptor is an adult man with Graves' ophthalmopathy. The chain uses TRBV19 and TRBJ1-1; D is possibly TRBD1 (6 bases). Specimen: peripheral blood. CDR3 nucleotides: TGTGCCAGTAGTCTACGACAGGTGGGGGTCACTGAAGCTTTCTTT. As protein: CASSLRQVGVTEAFF.